This T cell receptor beta chain is from a study of radiation and T cells in renal cell carcinoma (dated by TCRdb to between 2020 and 2021). Looking at the study overall: In total, about 53 samples, comprising around 26 tumors and 27 peripheral blood samples, were subjected to TCR beta sequencing. Across all 50 or so samples, around 4,000,000 unique CDR3 nucleotide sequences encoding around 2.8 million unique CDR3 amino acid sequences were identified. What the study reported, not specific to this receptor: Because only small tumor regions of approximately 1 g were available, intratumoral heterogeneity was not captured. With a single-armed trial design, the study had no way to address how radiation dose or scheduling affects the TCR repertoire. In blood, the top tumor clonotypes increased from baseline to 2 weeks after radiation and then shrank by 4 weeks, which suggests a temporary expansion of tumor-resident clones. A greater number of dominant CDR3 motifs was detected in irradiated tumors than in control tumors, and a larger share of the repertoire was occupied by these motifs in irradiated tumors than in control tumors. Higher TCR clonality was observed in irradiated tumors than in controls, with an average of roughly 50% of the repertoire accounted for by the top 100 clonotypes, compared with around 40% in nephrectomy-only tumors. Because no pretreatment tumor biopsies were available, whether clonotypes were present in the tumor at baseline could not be determined.

This clone came up a few times. No antigen is known for it. No base qualities exist here, and no much larger clone lies one base off it. TCR beta libraries were generated from genomic DNA with the immunoSEQ kit, following the manufacturer's recommendations. To prepare libraries, a first multiplex PCR with proprietary primers was run, followed by a second PCR that added unique barcodes, and a bead cleanup was done after each round. Each sample batch included a kit-provided positive control reaction and a negative control reaction. The final libraries were assessed on an Agilent 4200 TapeStation D1000 ScreenTape, pooled by volume, and quantified by qPCR. An Illumina NextSeq500 fitted with a MidOutput 150-cycle cartridge performed the sequencing, running 156 Read1 cycles and 15 Index1 cycles with the kit's custom primers. The pooled library was loaded at 0.75 to 1 pM, and about 19% PhiX control was spiked in. In the paper's pipeline: Vendor-processed data were analyzed in R, and a clonotype was defined as all T cells sharing the same CDR3 nucleotide sequence. For clone abundance analyses, frequencies were normalized to the 10,000 most abundant clones per sample. Public T cell clones, which averaged fewer than five per sample, were excluded before analysis. The dominant motif analysis was done with ImmunoMap using the PAM10 matrix, a gap penalty of 30, and a homology threshold of 0.3, and motifs with a cumulative frequency of at least 0.01 were considered dominant. Tumor-enriched and baseline blood-enriched clonotypes were defined by at least a 32-fold difference in abundance between compartments. Similarity between tumor and blood repertoires was quantified using the Baroni-Urbani and Buser coefficient, and groups were compared with two-tailed Wilcoxon tests in R. TCRdb took this table from immuneACCESS and kept in-frame rearrangements with V and J called. Such tables lack part of the clones; where checked against another copy, unresolved V genes explain under half of the gap, and the rest is unexplained. V, J and clone size are taken as reported in that table, and D and trimming were inferred from the DNA itself. This sample holds under 20,000 clones; 55% to 70% were observed only once. 25% to 30% of the sample is held by the ten biggest clonotypes.

This specimen's time point label, interpreted: tumor resected at nephrectomy. The treatment or condition label, read with the paper, signifies: 15 Gy SBRT to primary tumor, nephrectomy 4 weeks later. The samples were drawn from a clinical trial, where primary renal cell carcinomas were treated with 15 Gy of stereotactic body radiation therapy and then removed by nephrectomy 4 weeks afterward. All patients had renal cell carcinoma with clear cell pathology. Tumors were mechanically dissociated, digested with collagenase/hyaluronidase at 37 °C, processed in gentleMACS C tubes, and stored in liquid nitrogen. Genomic DNA for TCR sequencing was prepared using the QIAamp DNA Blood Mini Kit (Qiagen). Samples were included in the analyses only if all quality control checks were passed. The cysteine opens and the phenylalanine closes a CDR3 of 14 amino acids. CDR3 DNA is the only sequence kept; it has 42 bases, read in frame from the first base. The trim is 0 bases for V and 5 bases for J, with a gap of 9 bases between the germline ends. CDR1 MNHEY and CDR2 SVGAGI are derived from the germline V gene.

Recombination joined TRBV6-5 with TRBJ2-3; the D call is tentative, TRBD1 or TRBD2, as each matches 5 bases. This receptor was obtained from a woman in her seventies with renal cell carcinoma. The sample in question was tumor tissue, obtained from a patient whose treatment included radiotherapy and nephrectomy. The base sequence is TGTGCCAGCAGTTACTCGAGGGGCCAAGATACGCAGTATTTT. This gives the protein CASSYSRGQDTQYF.